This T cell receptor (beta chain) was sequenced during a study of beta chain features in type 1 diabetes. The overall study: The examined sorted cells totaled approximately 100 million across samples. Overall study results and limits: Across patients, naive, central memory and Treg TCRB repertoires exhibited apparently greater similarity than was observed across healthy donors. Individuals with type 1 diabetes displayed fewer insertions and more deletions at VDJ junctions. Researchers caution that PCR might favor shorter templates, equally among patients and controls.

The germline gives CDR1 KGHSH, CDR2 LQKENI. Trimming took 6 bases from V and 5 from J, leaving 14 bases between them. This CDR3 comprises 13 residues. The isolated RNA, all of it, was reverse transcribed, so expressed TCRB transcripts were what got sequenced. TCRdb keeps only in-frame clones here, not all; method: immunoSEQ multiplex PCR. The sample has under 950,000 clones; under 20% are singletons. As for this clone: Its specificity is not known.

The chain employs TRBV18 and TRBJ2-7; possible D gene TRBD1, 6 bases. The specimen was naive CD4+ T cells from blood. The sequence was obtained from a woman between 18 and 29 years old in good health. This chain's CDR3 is CASSQGQSDEQYF. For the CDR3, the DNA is TGTGCCAGCTCCCAAGGACAGTCCGACGAGCAGTACTTC.